The present entry profiles one T cell receptor beta chain with its context. TCRdb re-analysed the 5' RACE reads in MiXCR, keeping a single row per CDR3 protein. Here the sample spans hundreds of thousands of distinct CDR3 sequences, 15% being singletons. The record originates from a study of T-cell memory formation after mild COVID-19. Per the germline V gene, CDR1 is DFQATT and CDR2 is SNEGSKA (reference sequence). This CDR3 comprises 13 residues. The V call is TRBV20-1, the J call TRBJ2-7; D assignment may be TRBD1 or TRBD2 (7 bases each). The clonotype was recovered from a man in his late teens or twenties who had mild COVID-19 (a few samples of this study predate the infection). Cell type and time point are not known. The sequenced material came from PBMCs or a T cell subset sorted from them (not recorded which). The CDR3 region is CSAGGGSLYEQYF. CDR3 DNA sequence: TGCAGCGCAGGGGGAGGGTCCCTTTACGAGCAGTACTTC.